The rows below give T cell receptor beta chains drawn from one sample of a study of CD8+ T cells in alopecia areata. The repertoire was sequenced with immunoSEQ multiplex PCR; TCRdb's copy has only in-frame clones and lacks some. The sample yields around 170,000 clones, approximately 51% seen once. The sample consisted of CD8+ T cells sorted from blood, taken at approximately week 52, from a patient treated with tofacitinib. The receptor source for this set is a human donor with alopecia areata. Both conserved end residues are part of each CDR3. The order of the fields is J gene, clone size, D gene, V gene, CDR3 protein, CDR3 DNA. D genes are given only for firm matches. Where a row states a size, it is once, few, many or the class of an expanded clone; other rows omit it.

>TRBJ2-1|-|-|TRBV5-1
CASRGDYNEQFF
TGCGCCAGCAGAGGGGACTACAATGAGCAGTTCTTC
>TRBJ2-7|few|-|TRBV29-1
CSVEGSAYEQYF
TGCAGCGTTGAAGGCTCAGCCTACGAGCAGTACTTC
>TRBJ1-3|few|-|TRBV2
CASSEGGNTIYF
TGTGCCAGCAGTGAGGGTGGAAACACCATATATTTT
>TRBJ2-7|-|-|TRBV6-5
CASRVGPGSYEQYF
TGTGCCAGCAGGGTCGGTCCGGGGAGCTACGAGCAGTACTTC
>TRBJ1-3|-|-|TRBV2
CASSDGRVNGNTIYF
TGTGCCAGCAGTGATGGCAGGGTTAATGGAAACACCATATATTTT
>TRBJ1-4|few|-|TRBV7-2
CASSLGSMGLLRTNEKLFF
TGTGCCAGCAGCTTAGGGTCTATGGGGCTTCTACGAACTAATGAAAAACTGTTTTTT
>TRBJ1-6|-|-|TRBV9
CASSSGSNSPLHF
TGTGCCAGCAGCTCAGGATCAAATTCACCCCTCCACTTT
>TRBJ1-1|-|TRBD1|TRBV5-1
CASSINPGGSNTEAFF
TGCGCCAGCAGCATTAACCCAGGGGGTTCGAACACTGAAGCTTTCTTT
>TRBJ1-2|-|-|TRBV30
CAWKAGARHGYTF
TGTGCCTGGAAGGCAGGGGCGCGTCATGGCTACACCTTC
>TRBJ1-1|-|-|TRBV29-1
CSVEGGGSTEAFF
TGCAGCGTTGAGGGGGGAGGGAGCACTGAAGCTTTCTTT
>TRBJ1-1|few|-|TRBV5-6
CASSLVEVRVMNTEAFF
TGTGCCAGCAGCTTGGTGGAGGTTCGGGTGATGAACACTGAAGCTTTCTTT
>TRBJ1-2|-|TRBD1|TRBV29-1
CSVGDRDYGYTF
TGCAGCGTTGGGGACAGGGACTATGGCTACACCTTC
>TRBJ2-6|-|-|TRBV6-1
CASSDRARSGANVLTF
TGTGCCAGCAGTGACCGAGCCCGCTCTGGGGCCAACGTCCTGACTTTC
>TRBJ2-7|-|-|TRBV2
CASSAYREGSEQYF
TGTGCCAGCAGTGCTTACAGGGAAGGCAGCGAGCAGTACTTC
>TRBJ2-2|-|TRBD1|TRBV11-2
CASSFNRGRTGELFF
TGTGCCAGCAGCTTTAACAGGGGGCGCACCGGGGAGCTGTTTTTT
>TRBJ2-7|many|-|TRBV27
CASNRGSEQYF
TGTGCCAGCAACCGGGGATCCGAGCAGTACTTC
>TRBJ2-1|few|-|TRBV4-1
CASSQAWSYNEQFF
TGCGCCAGCAGCCAAGCTTGGTCCTACAATGAGCAGTTCTTC
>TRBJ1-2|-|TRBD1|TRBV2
CAIGQATPNYGYTF
TGTGCCATTGGACAGGCGACTCCTAACTATGGCTACACCTTC